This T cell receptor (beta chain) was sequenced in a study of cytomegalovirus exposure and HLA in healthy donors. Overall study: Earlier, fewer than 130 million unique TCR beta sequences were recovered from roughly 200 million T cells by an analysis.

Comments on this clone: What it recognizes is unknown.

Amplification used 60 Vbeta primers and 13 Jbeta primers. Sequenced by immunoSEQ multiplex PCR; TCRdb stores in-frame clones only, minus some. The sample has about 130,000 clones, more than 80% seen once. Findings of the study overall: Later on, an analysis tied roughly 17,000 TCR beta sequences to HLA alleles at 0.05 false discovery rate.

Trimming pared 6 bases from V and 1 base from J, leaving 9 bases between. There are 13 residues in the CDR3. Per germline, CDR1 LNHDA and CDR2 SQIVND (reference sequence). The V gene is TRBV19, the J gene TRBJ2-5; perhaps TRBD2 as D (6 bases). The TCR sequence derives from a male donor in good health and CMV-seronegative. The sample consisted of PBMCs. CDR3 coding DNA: TGTGCCAGTAGGGGGAGGAGCCAAGAGACCCAGTACTTC. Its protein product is CASRGRSQETQYF.